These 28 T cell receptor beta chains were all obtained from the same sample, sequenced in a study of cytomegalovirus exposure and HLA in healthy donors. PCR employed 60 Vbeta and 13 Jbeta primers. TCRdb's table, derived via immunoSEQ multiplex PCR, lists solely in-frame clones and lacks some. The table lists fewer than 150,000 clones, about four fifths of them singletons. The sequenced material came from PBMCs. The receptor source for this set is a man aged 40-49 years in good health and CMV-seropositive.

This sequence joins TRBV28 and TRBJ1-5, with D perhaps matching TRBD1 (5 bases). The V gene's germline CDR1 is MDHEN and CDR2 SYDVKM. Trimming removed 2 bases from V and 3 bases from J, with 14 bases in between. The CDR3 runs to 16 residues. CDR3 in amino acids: CASSLAVADNNQPQHF. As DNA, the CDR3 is TGTGCCAGCAGTTTAGCCGTAGCGGACAACAATCAGCCCCAGCATTTT.

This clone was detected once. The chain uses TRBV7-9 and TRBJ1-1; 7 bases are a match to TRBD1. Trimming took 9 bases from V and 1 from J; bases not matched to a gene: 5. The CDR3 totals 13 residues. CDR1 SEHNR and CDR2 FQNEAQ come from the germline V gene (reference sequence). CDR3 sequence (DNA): TGTGCCAGTCACCGACAGGGGAACACTGAAGCTTTCTTT. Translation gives CASHRQGNTEAFF.

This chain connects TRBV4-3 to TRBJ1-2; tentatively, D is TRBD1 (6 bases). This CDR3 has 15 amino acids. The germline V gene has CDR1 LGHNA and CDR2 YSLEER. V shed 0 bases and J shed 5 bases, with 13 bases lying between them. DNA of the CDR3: TGCGCCAGCAGCCAAGAGCAGGGACAACCGTATGGCTACACCTTC. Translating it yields CASSQEQGQPYGYTF.

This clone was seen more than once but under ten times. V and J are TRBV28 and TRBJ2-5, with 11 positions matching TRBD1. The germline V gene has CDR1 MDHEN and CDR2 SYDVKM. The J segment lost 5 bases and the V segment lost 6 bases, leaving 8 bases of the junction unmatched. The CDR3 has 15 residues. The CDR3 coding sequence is TGTGCCAGCAGCCCGGGACAGGGGGTTTGGGAGACCCAGTACTTC. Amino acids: CASSPGQGVWETQYF.

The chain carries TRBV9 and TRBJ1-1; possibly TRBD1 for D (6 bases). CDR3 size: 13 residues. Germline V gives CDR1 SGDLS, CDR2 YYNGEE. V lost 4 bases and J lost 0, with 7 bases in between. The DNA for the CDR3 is TGTGCCAGCAGCAGACAGGTGAACACTGAAGCTTTCTTT. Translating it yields CASSRQVNTEAFF. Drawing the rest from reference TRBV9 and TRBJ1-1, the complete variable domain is DSGVTQTPKHLITATGQRVTLRCSPRSGDLSVYWYQQSLDQGLQFLIQYYNGEERAKGNILERFSAQQFPDLHSELNLSSLELGDSALYFCASSRQVNTEAFFGQGTRLTVV.

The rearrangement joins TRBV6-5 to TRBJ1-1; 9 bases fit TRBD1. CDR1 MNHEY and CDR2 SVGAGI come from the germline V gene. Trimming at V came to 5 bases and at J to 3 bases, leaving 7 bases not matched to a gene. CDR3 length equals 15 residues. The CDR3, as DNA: TGTGCCAGCAGTCACCACGGGACAGGGCACACTGAAGCTTTCTTT. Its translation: CASSHHGTGHTEAFF.

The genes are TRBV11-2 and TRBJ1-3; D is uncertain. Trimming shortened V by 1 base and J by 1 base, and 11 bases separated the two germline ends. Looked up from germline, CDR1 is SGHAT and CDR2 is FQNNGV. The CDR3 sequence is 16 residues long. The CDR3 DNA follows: TGTGCCAGCAGCTTAGCCCTTTACGAGTCTGGAAACACCATATATTTT. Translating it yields CASSLALYESGNTIYF.

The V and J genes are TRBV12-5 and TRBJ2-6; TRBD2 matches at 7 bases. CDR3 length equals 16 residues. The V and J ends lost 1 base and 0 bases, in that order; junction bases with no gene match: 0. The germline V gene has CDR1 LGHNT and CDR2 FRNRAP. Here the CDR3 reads CASGLGGGSGANVLTF. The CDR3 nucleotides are TGTGCTAGTGGTTTGGGGGGGGGCTCTGGGGCCAACGTCCTGACTTTC.

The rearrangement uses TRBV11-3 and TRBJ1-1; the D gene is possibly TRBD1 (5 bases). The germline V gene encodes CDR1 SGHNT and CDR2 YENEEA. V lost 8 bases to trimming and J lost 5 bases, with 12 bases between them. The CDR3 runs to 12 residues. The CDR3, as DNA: TGTGCCAGCCACGGGCAGGGTACTGAAGCTTTCTTT. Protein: CASHGQGTEAFF.

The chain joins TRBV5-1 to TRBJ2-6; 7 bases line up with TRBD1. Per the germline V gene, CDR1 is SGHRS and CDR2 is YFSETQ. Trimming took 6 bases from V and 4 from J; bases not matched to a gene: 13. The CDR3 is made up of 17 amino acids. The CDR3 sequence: CASTMGTAVAGANVLTF. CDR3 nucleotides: TGCGCCAGCACCATGGGGACAGCAGTTGCCGGGGCCAACGTCCTGACTTTC. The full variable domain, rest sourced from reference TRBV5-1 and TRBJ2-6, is KAGVTQTPRYLIKTRGQQVTLSCSPISGHRSVSWYQQTPGQGLQFLFEYFSETQRNKGNFPGRFSGRQFSNSRSEMNVSTLELGDSALYLCASTMGTAVAGANVLTFGAGSRLTVL.

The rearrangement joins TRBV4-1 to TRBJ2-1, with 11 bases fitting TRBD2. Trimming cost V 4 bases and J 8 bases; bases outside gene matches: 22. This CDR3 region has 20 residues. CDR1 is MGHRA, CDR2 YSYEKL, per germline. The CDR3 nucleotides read TGCGCCAGCAGCCCTAAGACTAGCGGGACCGAGGGGCCATTTGACTATGAGCAGTTCTTC. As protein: CASSPKTSGTEGPFDYEQFF.

The CDR3 reads CASSRTLTGELFF. CDR3 nucleotides: TGTGCCAGCAGCCGTACTCTTACCGGGGAGCTGTTTTTT. The genes are TRBV5-8 and TRBJ2-2; the D is unclear. The V end lost 4 bases, the J end lost 5 bases, and 9 bases lay between the germline ends. The CDR3 spans 13 residues. Germline V gene data show CDR1 as SGHTS and CDR2 as YDEGEE.

CDR3 in DNA: TGCGCCAGCAGCCCGATACATTTAGGGGACAGACTCTACGAGCAGTACTTC. It translates to CASSPIHLGDRLYEQYF. V gene TRBV4-3 combines with J gene TRBJ2-7; 7 bases align to TRBD1. J lost 3 bases, V lost 4 bases, and 15 bases had no gene match. Germline CDR1 is LGHNA and CDR2 is YSLEER. This CDR3 comprises 17 residues.

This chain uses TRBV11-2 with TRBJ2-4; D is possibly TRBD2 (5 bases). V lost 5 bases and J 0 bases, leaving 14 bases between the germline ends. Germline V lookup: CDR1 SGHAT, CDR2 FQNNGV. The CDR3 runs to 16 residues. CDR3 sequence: CASSPGVIGAKNIQYF. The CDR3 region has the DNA TGTGCCAGCAGCCCCGGGGTCATCGGAGCCAAAAACATTCAGTACTTC.

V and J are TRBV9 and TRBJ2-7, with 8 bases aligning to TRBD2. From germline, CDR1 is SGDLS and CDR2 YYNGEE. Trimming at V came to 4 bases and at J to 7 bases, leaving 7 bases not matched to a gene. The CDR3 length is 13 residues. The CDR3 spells CASSPRLAREQYF. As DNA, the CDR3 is TGTGCCAGCAGCCCCCGACTAGCGAGAGAGCAGTACTTC.

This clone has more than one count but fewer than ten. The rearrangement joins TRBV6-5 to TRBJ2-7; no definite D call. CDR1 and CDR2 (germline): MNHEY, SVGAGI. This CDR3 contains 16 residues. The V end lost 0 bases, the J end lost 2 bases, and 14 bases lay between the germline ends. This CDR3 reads CASSYSMAGVTYEQYF. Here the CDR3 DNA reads TGTGCCAGCAGTTACTCCATGGCAGGCGTGACCTACGAGCAGTACTTC.

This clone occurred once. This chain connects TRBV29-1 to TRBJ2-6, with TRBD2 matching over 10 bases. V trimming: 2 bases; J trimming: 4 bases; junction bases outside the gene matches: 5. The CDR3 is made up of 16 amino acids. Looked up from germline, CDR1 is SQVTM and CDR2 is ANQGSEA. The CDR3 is CSVELAGDRGANVLTF. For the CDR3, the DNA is TGCAGCGTTGAACTAGCGGGAGATCGAGGGGCCAACGTCCTGACTTTC.

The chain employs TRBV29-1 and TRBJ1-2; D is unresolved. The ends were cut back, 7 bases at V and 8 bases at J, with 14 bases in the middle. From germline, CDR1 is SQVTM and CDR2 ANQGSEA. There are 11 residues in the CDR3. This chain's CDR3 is CSGRSREGYTF. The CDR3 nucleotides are TGCAGCGGCAGATCCCGGGAGGGCTACACCTTC.

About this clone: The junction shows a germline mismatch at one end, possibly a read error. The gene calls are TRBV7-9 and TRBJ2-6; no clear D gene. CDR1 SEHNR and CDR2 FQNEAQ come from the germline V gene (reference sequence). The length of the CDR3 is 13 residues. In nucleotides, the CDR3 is TGTTCCAGCAGCTTCGCGGGGGCCAACGTCCTGACTTTC. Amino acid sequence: CSSSFAGANVLTF.

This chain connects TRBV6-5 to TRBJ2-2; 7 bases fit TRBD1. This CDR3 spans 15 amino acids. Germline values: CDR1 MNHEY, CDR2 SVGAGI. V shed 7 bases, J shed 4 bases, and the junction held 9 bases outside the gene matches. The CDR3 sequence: CASTILGGVTGELFF. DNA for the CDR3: TGTGCCAGCACCATCCTAGGGGGCGTCACCGGGGAGCTGTTTTTT.

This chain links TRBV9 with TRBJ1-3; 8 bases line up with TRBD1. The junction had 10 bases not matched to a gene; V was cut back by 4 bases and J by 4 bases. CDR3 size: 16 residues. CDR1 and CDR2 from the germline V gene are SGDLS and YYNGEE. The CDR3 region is CASSSQGGAPGNTIYF. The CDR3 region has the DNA TGTGCCAGCAGCTCACAGGGGGGGGCTCCGGGAAACACCATATATTTT. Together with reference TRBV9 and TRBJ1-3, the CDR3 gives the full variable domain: DSGVTQTPKHLITATGQRVTLRCSPRSGDLSVYWYQQSLDQGLQFLIQYYNGEERAKGNILERFSAQQFPDLHSELNLSSLELGDSALYFCASSSQGGAPGNTIYFGEGSWLTVV.

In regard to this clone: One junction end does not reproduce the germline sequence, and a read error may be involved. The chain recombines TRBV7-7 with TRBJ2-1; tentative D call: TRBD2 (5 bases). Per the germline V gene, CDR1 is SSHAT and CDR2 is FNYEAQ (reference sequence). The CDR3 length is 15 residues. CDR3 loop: CASSLLGGPGSEQFF. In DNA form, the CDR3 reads TGTGCTAGCAGCTTACTGGGCGGGCCCGGGTCGGAGCAGTTCTTC.

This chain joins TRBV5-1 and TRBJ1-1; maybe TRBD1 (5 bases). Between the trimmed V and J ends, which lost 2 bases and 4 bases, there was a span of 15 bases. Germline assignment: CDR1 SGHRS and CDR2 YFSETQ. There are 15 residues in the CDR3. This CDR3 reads CASSFPTGVGTEAFF. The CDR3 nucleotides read TGCGCCAGCAGCTTTCCTACGGGGGTGGGCACTGAAGCTTTCTTT.

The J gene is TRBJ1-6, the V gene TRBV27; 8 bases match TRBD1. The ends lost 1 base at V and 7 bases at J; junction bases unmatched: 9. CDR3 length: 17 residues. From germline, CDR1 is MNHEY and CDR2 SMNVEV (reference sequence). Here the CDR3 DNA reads TGTGCCAGCAGTTTATATGTGTCAGGGGGCGGGAATTCACCCCTCCACTTT. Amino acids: CASSLYVSGGGNSPLHF.

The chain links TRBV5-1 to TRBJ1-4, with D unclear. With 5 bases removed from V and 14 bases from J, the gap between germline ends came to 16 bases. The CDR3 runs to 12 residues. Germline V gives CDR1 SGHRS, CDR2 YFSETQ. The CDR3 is CASSQDWGRLFF. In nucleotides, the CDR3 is TGCGCCAGCAGTCAGGACTGGGGAAGGCTGTTTTTT.

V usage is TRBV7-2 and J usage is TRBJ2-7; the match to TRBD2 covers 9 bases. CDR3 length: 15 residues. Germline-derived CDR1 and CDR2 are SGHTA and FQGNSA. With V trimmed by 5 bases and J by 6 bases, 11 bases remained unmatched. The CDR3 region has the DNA TGTGCCAGCAGCCCCGGAGGAGCGGGAGGACGCGAGCAGTACTTC. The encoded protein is CASSPGGAGGREQYF.

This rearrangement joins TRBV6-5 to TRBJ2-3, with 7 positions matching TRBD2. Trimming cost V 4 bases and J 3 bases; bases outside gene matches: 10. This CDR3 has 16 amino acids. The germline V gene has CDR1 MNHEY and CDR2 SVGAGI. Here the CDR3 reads CASSSAGRVPTDTQYF. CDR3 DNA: TGTGCCAGCAGTTCAGCGGGGCGGGTGCCTACAGATACGCAGTATTTT.

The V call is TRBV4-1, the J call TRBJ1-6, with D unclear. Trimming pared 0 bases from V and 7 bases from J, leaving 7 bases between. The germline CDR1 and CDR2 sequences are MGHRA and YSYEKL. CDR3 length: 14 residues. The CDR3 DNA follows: TGCGCCAGCAGCCAAGATCCGGGGAATTCACCCCTCCACTTT. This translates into CASSQDPGNSPLHF.